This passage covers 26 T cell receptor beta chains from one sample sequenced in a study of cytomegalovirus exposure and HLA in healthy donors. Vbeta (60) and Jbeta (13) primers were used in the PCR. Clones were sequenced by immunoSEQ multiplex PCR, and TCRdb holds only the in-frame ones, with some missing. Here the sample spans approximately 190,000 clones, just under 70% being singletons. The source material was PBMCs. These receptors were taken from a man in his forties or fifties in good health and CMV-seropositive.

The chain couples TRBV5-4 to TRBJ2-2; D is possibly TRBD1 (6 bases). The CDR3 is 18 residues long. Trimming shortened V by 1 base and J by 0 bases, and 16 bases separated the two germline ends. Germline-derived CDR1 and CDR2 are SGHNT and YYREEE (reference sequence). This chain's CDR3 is CASSLRAGDPSNTGELFF. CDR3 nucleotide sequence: TGTGCCAGCAGCTTGCGGGCAGGGGACCCCTCGAACACCGGGGAGCTGTTTTTT. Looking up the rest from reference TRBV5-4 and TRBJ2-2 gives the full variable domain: ETGVTQSPTHLIKTRGQQVTLRCSSQSGHNTVSWYQQALGQGPQFIFQYYREEENGRGNFPPRFSGLQFPNYSSELNVNALELDDSALYLCASSLRAGDPSNTGELFFGEGSRLTVL.

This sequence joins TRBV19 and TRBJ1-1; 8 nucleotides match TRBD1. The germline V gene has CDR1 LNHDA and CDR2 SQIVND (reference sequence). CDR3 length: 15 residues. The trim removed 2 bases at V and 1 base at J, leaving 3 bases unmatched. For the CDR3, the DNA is TGTGCCAGTAGTATACTTGGACAGGGGAACACTGAAGCTTTCTTT. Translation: CASSILGQGNTEAFF.

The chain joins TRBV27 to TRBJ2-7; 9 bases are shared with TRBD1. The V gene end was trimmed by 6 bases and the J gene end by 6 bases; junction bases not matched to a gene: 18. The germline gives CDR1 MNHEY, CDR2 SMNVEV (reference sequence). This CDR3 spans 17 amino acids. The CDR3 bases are TGTGCCAGCAGCTATACCGCCGGGACAGGGAGCATAGGCGAGCAGTACTTC. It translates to CASSYTAGTGSIGEQYF.

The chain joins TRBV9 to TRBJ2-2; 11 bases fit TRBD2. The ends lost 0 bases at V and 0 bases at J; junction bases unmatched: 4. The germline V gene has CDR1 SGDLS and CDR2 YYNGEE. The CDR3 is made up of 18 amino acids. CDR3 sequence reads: CASSVDSSGGANTGELFF. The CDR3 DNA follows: TGTGCCAGCAGCGTAGATAGTAGCGGGGGGGCGAACACCGGGGAGCTGTTTTTT. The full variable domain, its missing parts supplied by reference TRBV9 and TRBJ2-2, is DSGVTQTPKHLITATGQRVTLRCSPRSGDLSVYWYQQSLDQGLQFLIQYYNGEERAKGNILERFSAQQFPDLHSELNLSSLELGDSALYFCASSVDSSGGANTGELFFGEGSRLTVL.

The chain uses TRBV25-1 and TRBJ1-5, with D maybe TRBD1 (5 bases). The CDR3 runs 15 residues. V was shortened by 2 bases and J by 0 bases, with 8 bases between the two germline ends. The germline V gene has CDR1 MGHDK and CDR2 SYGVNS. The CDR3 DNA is TGTGCCAGCAGTGAACAGGGATATAGCAATCAGCCCCAGCATTTT. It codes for CASSEQGYSNQPQHF.

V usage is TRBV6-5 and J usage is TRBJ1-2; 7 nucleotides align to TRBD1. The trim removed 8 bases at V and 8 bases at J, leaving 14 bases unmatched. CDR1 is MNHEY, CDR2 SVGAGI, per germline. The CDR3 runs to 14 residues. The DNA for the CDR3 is TGTGCCAGCGGAGGAGACAGGGCTGGACGCGGCTACACCTTC. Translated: CASGGDRAGRGYTF.

The CDR3 nucleotides are TGTGCCAGCTCACCTGGGGTGGACAAGAACACTGAAGCTTTCTTT. Amino acids: CASSPGVDKNTEAFF. J is TRBJ1-1 and V is TRBV18, with D perhaps TRBD1 (5 bases). The CDR3 is 15 amino acids. Germline lookup yields CDR1 KGHSH and CDR2 LQKENI. The V and J ends lost 3 bases and 1 base respectively, with 12 bases between them.

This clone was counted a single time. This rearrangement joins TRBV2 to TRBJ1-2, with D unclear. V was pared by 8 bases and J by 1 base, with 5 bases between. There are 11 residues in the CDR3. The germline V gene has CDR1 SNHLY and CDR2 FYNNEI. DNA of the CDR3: TGTGCCAGCGTTCTTAACTATGGCTACACCTTC. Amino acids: CASVLNYGYTF. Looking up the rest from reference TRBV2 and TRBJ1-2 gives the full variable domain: EPEVTQTPSHQVTQMGQEVILRCVPISNHLYFYWYRQILGQKVEFLVSFYNNEISEKSEIFDDQFSVERPDGSNFTLKIRSTKLEDSAMYFCASVLNYGYTFGSGTRLTVV.

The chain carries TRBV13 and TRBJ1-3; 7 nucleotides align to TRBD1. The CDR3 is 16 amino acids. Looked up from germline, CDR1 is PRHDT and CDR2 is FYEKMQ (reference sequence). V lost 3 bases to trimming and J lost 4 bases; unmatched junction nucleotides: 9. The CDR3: CASSLRGQNFGNTIYF. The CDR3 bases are TGTGCCAGCAGCTTGAGGGGACAGAACTTCGGAAACACCATATATTTT.

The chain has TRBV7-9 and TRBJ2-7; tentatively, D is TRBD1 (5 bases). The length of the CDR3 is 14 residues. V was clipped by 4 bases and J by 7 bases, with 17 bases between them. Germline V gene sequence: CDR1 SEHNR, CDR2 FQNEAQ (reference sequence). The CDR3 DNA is TGTGCCAGCAGCTCCCTCGGCAGGGCAGGGGAGCAGTACTTC. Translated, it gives CASSSLGRAGEQYF.

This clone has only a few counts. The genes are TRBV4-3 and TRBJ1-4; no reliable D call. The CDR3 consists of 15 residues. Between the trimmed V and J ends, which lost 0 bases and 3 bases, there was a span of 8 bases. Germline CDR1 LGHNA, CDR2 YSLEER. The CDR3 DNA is TGCGCCAGCAGCCAAGATCTTGGAGCTAATGAAAAACTGTTTTTT. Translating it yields CASSQDLGANEKLFF.

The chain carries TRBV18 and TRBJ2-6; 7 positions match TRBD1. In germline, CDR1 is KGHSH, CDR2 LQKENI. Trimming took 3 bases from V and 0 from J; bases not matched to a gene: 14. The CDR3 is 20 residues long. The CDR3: CASSPTRGQASISGANVLTF. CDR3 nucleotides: TGTGCCAGCTCACCTACCCGAGGACAGGCCTCCATCTCTGGGGCCAACGTCCTGACTTTC.

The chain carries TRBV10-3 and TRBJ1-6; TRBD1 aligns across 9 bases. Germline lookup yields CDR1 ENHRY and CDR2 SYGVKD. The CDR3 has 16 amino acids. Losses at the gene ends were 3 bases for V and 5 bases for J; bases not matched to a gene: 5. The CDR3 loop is CAISERRDRDNSPLHF. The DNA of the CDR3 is TGTGCCATCAGTGAACGCCGGGACAGGGATAATTCACCCCTCCACTTT.

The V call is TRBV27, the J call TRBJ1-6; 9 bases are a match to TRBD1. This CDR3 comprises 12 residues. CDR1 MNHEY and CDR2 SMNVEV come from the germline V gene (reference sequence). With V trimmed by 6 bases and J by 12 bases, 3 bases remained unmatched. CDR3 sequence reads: CASRTGGEPLHF. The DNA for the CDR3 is TGTGCCAGCAGGACAGGGGGGGAACCCCTCCACTTT.

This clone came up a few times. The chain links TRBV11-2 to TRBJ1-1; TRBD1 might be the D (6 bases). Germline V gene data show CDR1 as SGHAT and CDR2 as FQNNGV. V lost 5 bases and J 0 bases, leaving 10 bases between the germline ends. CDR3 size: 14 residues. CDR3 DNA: TGTGCCAGCAGCGAAGACAGGCTGAACACTGAAGCTTTCTTT. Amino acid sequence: CASSEDRLNTEAFF.

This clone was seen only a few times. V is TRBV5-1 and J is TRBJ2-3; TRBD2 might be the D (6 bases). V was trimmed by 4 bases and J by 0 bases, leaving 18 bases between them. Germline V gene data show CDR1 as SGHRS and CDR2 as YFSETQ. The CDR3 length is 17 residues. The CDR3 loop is CASSDPWGGASTDTQYF. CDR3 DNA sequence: TGCGCCAGCAGCGACCCCTGGGGCGGGGCTAGCACAGATACGCAGTATTTT.

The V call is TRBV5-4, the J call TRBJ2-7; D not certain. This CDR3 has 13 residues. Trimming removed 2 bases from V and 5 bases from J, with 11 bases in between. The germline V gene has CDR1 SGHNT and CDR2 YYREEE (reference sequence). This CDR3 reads CASSFSPIHEQYF. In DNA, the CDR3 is TGTGCCAGCAGCTTTAGCCCAATCCACGAGCAGTACTTC. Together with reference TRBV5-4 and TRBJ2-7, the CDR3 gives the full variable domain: ETGVTQSPTHLIKTRGQQVTLRCSSQSGHNTVSWYQQALGQGPQFIFQYYREEENGRGNFPPRFSGLQFPNYSSELNVNALELDDSALYLCASSFSPIHEQYFGPGTRLTVT.

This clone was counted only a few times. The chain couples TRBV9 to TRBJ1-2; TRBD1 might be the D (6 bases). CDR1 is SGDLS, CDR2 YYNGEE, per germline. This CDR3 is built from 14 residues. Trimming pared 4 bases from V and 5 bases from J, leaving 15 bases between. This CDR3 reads CASSPHPGQYGYTF. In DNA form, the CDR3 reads TGTGCCAGCAGCCCCCACCCTGGACAGTATGGCTACACCTTC.

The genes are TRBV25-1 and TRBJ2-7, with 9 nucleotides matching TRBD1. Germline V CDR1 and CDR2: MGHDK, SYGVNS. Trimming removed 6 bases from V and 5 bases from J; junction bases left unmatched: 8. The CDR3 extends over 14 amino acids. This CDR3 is CASREGQGYDEQYF. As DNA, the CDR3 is TGTGCCAGCAGGGAAGGACAGGGGTACGACGAGCAGTACTTC.

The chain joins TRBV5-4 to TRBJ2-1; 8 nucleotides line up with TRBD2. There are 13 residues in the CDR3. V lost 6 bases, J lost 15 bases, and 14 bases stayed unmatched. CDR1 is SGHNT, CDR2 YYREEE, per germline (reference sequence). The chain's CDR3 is CASTPAGAPSLFF. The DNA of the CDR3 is TGTGCCAGCACCCCAGCGGGGGCCCCATCTCTGTTCTTC.

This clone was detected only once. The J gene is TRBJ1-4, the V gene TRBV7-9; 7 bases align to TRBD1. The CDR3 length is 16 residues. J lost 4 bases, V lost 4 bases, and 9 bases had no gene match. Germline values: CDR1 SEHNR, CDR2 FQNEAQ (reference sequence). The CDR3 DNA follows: TGTGCCAGCAGCTCAACGGACAGGACCTATAATGAAAAACTGTTTTTT. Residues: CASSSTDRTYNEKLFF.

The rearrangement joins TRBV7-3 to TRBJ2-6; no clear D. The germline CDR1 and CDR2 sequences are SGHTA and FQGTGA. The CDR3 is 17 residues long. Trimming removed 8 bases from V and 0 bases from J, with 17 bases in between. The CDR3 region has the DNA TGTGCCAGCGGGCTTCCCCCTGTGGGCTCTGGGGCCAACGTCCTGACTTTC. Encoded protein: CASGLPPVGSGANVLTF.

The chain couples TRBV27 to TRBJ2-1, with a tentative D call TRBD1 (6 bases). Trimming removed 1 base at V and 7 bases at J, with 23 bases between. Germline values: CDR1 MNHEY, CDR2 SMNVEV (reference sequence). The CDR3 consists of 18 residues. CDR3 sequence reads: CASSLLGGGANPLNEQFF. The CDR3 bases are TGTGCCAGCAGTTTATTAGGTGGGGGCGCGAACCCCTTAAATGAGCAGTTCTTC.

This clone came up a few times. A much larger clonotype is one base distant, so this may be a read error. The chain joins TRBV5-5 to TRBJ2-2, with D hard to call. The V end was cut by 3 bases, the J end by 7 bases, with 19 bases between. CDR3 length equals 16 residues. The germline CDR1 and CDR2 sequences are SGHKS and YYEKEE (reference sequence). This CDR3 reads CASSSPVSSSSGELFF. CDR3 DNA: TGTGCCAGCAGCTCCCCCGTTTCCTCTTCCAGCGGGGAGCTGTTTTTT.

The CDR3 here is CASSIATLLNEQFF. The CDR3 nucleotides are TGTGCCAGTAGTATTGCGACTCTCCTCAATGAGCAGTTCTTC. This rearrangement joins TRBV19 to TRBJ2-1; the D is unclear. CDR1 LNHDA and CDR2 SQIVND come from the germline V gene (reference sequence). The CDR3 length is 14 residues. V lost 3 bases and J 6 bases, leaving 12 bases between the germline ends. Variable domain in full (rest from reference TRBV19 and TRBJ2-1): DGGITQSPKYLFRKEGQNVTLSCEQNLNHDAMYWYRQDPGQGLRLIYYSQIVNDFQKGDIAEGYSVSREKKESFPLTVTSAQKNPTAFYLCASSIATLLNEQFFGPGTRLTVL.

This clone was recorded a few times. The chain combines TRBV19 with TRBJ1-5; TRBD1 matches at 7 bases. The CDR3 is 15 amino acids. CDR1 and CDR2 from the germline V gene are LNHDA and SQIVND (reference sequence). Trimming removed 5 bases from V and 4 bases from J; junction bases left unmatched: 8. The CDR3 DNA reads TGTGCCAGTAGTTCCCCCGGGACAGAGAATCAGCCCCAGCATTTT. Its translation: CASSSPGTENQPQHF.